The 29 T cell receptor beta chains below were found in one sample sequenced in a study of PD-L1 blockade in urothelial cancer. This table comes from immunoSEQ multiplex PCR, and its TCRdb copy is limited to in-frame clones, with some not included. This sample has about 29,000 clones, with 85% to 90% found just once. The starting material was PBMCs, obtained around atezolizumab (anti-PD-L1) treatment. The receptors stem from a man in his forties or fifties with urothelial cancer.

The gene calls are TRBV2 and TRBJ1-1; D possibly corresponds to TRBD1 (6 bases). This CDR3 is built from 15 residues. V gave up 5 bases and J gave up 2 bases, with 15 bases separating them. Germline values: CDR1 SNHLY, CDR2 FYNNEI. CDR3 DNA: TGTGCCAGCAGTCCATTAGGGGGGGAAAACACTGAAGCTTTCTTT. Translating it yields CASSPLGGENTEAFF.

The chain links TRBV19 to TRBJ2-3; 13 bases align to TRBD2. Germline values: CDR1 LNHDA, CDR2 SQIVND (reference sequence). V was clipped by 7 bases and J by 3 bases; unmatched bases: 7. The CDR3 totals 16 residues. The CDR3 sequence is CASTLLAGGPTDTQYF. CDR3 sequence (DNA): TGTGCCAGTACCTTACTAGCGGGAGGGCCTACAGATACGCAGTATTTT.

This chain uses TRBV7-2 with TRBJ2-7, with 9 positions matching TRBD2. The CDR3 has 16 amino acids. Germline values: CDR1 SGHTA, CDR2 FQGNSA. The V segment lost 1 base and the J segment 3 bases; nucleotides outside the gene matches: 7. The CDR3 DNA is TGTGCCAGCAGCTTAGTATCTAGCGGGAAACTCTACGAGCAGTACTTC. Translating gives CASSLVSSGKLYEQYF.

The genes are TRBV7-9 and TRBJ2-4; possible D gene TRBD2, 5 bases. The CDR3 length is 14 residues. Trimming cost V 5 bases and J 0 bases, with 8 bases left between them. Germline assignment: CDR1 SEHNR and CDR2 FQNEAQ (reference sequence). Here the CDR3 DNA reads TGTGCCAGCAGCCAAGGAGGAGCCAAAAACATTCAGTACTTC. Translating it yields CASSQGGAKNIQYF.

This rearrangement joins TRBV7-2 to TRBJ2-5; TRBD2 aligns across 7 bases. This CDR3 has 17 amino acids. V was clipped by 1 base and J by 4 bases; unmatched bases: 12. Germline lookup yields CDR1 SGHTA and CDR2 FQGNSA. CDR3 in DNA: TGTGCCAGCAGCTTAGGAGGTGTTGGGGGAGGGCTAGAGACCCAGTACTTC. Translating gives CASSLGGVGGGLETQYF.

The chain carries TRBV14 and TRBJ1-1, with 8 bases lining up with TRBD1. V lost 1 base, J lost 2 bases, and 9 bases stayed unmatched. CDR3 length equals 17 residues. The germline V gene encodes CDR1 SGHDN and CDR2 FVKESK. CDR3 in amino acids: CASSQVTGGVRNTEAFF. For the CDR3, the DNA is TGTGCCAGCAGCCAAGTAACAGGGGGAGTCCGAAACACTGAAGCTTTCTTT. The full variable domain, in which reference TRBV14 and TRBJ1-1 provide the parts outside the CDR3, is EAGVTQFPSHSVIEKGQTVTLRCDPISGHDNLYWYRRVMGKEIKFLLHFVKESKQDESGMPNNRFLAERTGGTYSTLKVQPAELEDSGVYFCASSQVTGGVRNTEAFFGQGTRLTVV.

There are a few counts of this clone. The V and J genes are TRBV5-1 and TRBJ2-3; TRBD2 aligns across 11 bases. J gave up 3 bases and V 4 bases, and 4 bases lay outside the gene matches. CDR1 and CDR2 (germline): SGHRS, YFSETQ. This CDR3 has 15 residues. The CDR3 DNA sequence: TGCGCCAGCAGCCATAGCGGGAGGGAAACAGATACGCAGTATTTT. This sequence encodes CASSHSGRETDTQYF.

The table lists this clone with a count of one. This chain joins TRBV2 and TRBJ2-7, with 10 nucleotides matching TRBD2. Germline CDR1 is SNHLY and CDR2 is FYNNEI. The CDR3 covers 14 residues. The V gene end was trimmed by 1 base and the J gene end by 7 bases; junction bases not matched to a gene: 4. The CDR3 DNA reads TGTGCCAGCAGTGAAGTCCGAGCGGGAGGGGAGCAGTACTTC. Translated, it gives CASSEVRAGGEQYF.

The sample holds a few counts of this clone. This chain links TRBV6-1 with TRBJ1-4; 8 bases align to TRBD1. Trimming removed 4 bases from V and 4 bases from J; junction bases left unmatched: 8. From germline, CDR1 is MNHNS and CDR2 SASEGT. CDR3 length: 16 residues. The DNA for the CDR3 is TGTGCCAGCAGTGGATTACAGGGGGAGATTAATGAAAAACTGTTTTTT. Its translation: CASSGLQGEINEKLFF.

J is TRBJ1-1 and V is TRBV7-9; a possible D gene is TRBD1 (5 bases). The CDR3 has 13 amino acids. V was clipped by 8 bases and J by 0 bases, with 10 bases between them. Germline V gene sequence: CDR1 SEHNR, CDR2 FQNEAQ (reference sequence). CDR3 sequence (DNA): TGTGCCAGCGTCAGGGATATGAACACTGAAGCTTTCTTT. Protein: CASVRDMNTEAFF.

The genes are TRBV27 and TRBJ2-5, with 9 bases aligning to TRBD1. With 6 bases clipped from V and 5 bases from J, the junction kept 7 bases outside the gene matches. This CDR3 is built from 14 residues. CDR1 MNHEY and CDR2 SMNVEV come from the germline V gene (reference sequence). The CDR3 DNA is TGTGCCAGCAGGACAGGGGGGCTGGGGGAGACCCAGTACTTC. It encodes CASRTGGLGETQYF.

The chain uses TRBV10-2 and TRBJ2-7; 8 bases agree with TRBD1. Germline V gives CDR1 WSHSY, CDR2 SAAADI. The CDR3 loop spans 14 amino acids. V lost 10 bases and J lost 0; bases outside the gene matches: 8. The CDR3 loop is CATIRQGISYEQYF. The CDR3 DNA follows: TGCGCCACAATAAGACAGGGGATCTCCTACGAGCAGTACTTC.

The J gene is TRBJ2-3, the V gene TRBV7-2; no firm D call. CDR1 is SGHTA, CDR2 FQGNSA, per germline. V lost 3 bases, J lost 0 bases, and 16 bases lay in between. This CDR3 has 17 amino acids. In nucleotides, the CDR3 is TGTGCCAGCAGCTTGGTAGTGGTTGAACCAAGCACAGATACGCAGTATTTT. Translation: CASSLVVVEPSTDTQYF.

This sequence joins TRBV18 and TRBJ2-1, with 9 positions matching TRBD2. The CDR3 sequence is 16 residues long. Germline V CDR1 and CDR2: KGHSH, LQKENI. V shed 6 bases, J shed 7 bases, and the junction held 13 bases outside the gene matches. CDR3 in DNA: TGTGCCAGCTCTCCCTCGGGACTAGCCTTATTTAATGAGCAGTTCTTC. Residues: CASSPSGLALFNEQFF.

This chain joins TRBV5-4 and TRBJ2-5, with TRBD1 matching over 7 bases. Germline V gene data show CDR1 as SGHNT and CDR2 as YYREEE (reference sequence). With 4 bases clipped from V and 5 bases from J, the junction kept 5 bases outside the gene matches. The CDR3 extends over 13 amino acids. The CDR3 DNA follows: TGTGCCAGCAGCCGGACAGGTTCTGAGACCCAGTACTTC. Protein sequence: CASSRTGSETQYF.

In DNA, the CDR3 is TGTGCCAGCAGTGAAAGTGGGGGGTATGGCTACACCTTC. The encoded protein is CASSESGGYGYTF. V gene TRBV6-1 combines with J gene TRBJ1-2; TRBD1 is a possible D gene (5 bases). Looked up from germline, CDR1 is MNHNS and CDR2 is SASEGT. This CDR3 contains 13 residues. V was trimmed by 2 bases and J by 5 bases, leaving 9 bases between them.

The genes are TRBV27 and TRBJ2-1; maybe TRBD1 (6 bases). Trimming shortened V by 6 bases and J by 5 bases, and 11 bases separated the two germline ends. The CDR3 runs 13 residues. Germline V gene sequence: CDR1 MNHEY, CDR2 SMNVEV (reference sequence). The CDR3 spells CASRTGLHNEQFF. CDR3 nucleotide sequence: TGTGCCAGCAGGACAGGTCTCCACAATGAGCAGTTCTTC.

The rearrangement joins TRBV7-9 to TRBJ2-2; 14 nucleotides line up with TRBD2. CDR3 length: 19 residues. Germline CDR1 SEHNR, CDR2 FQNEAQ (reference sequence). Unmatched junction bases numbered 13, after V lost 5 bases and J lost 5 bases. CDR3 nucleotide sequence: TGTGCCAGCAGCCTTCGCCGACTAGCGGGAGGGCCCGGTACCGGGGAGCTGTTTTTT. Amino acids: CASSLRRLAGGPGTGELFF.

This clone was recorded a few times. This chain connects TRBV5-4 to TRBJ1-5; D remains unclear. Germline values: CDR1 SGHNT, CDR2 YYREEE (reference sequence). CDR3 length: 14 residues. V gave up 4 bases and J gave up 5 bases, with 13 bases separating them. CDR3 nucleotides: TGTGCCAGCAGCCTCGGTACAGTTGATCAGCCCCAGCATTTT. Protein sequence: CASSLGTVDQPQHF.

The rearrangement uses TRBV2 and TRBJ2-4; maybe TRBD1 (5 bases). The CDR3 runs 12 residues. The V and J ends lost 2 bases and 7 bases respectively, with 6 bases between them. The germline gives CDR1 SNHLY, CDR2 FYNNEI. CDR3 amino acids: CASSEKGNIQYF. DNA of the CDR3: TGTGCCAGCAGTGAAAAGGGGAACATTCAGTACTTC.

This clone was recorded once. The chain employs TRBV5-1 and TRBJ2-5; 8 bases fit TRBD1. Trimming took 1 base from V and 5 from J; bases not matched to a gene: 10. Germline lookup yields CDR1 SGHRS and CDR2 YFSETQ. The CDR3 is 16 residues long. The CDR3: CASSLTRTGFLETQYF. CDR3 sequence (DNA): TGCGCCAGCAGCTTGACCAGGACAGGGTTCCTCGAGACCCAGTACTTC.

CDR3 coding DNA: TGTGCCAGCAGTCCCCCCGGGGGGGTTGGAAACACCATATATTTT. Encoded protein: CASSPPGGVGNTIYF. The gene calls are TRBV28 and TRBJ1-3; possibly TRBD1 for D (5 bases). V lost 5 bases and J 3 bases, leaving 14 bases between the germline ends. Germline V gene lookup returns CDR1 MDHEN and CDR2 SYDVKM. The CDR3 consists of 15 residues.

This clone came up a few times. The genes are TRBV15 and TRBJ2-5, with 8 nucleotides matching TRBD2. V shed 3 bases, J shed 4 bases, and the junction held 7 bases outside the gene matches. Germline V gene sequence: CDR1 LNHNV, CDR2 YYDKDF (reference sequence). The CDR3 is 15 amino acids. The DNA for the CDR3 is TGTGCCACCAGCAGTGAAGCGGGGGAAGTAGAGACCCAGTACTTC. Translated: CATSSEAGEVETQYF.

This clone was detected only a few times. The chain links TRBV2 to TRBJ2-1; 7 bases map to TRBD2. Germline V CDR1 and CDR2: SNHLY, FYNNEI. Losses at the gene ends were 3 bases for V and 9 bases for J; bases not matched to a gene: 11. The CDR3 length is 15 residues. The CDR3 sequence: CASSEWGRAHIEQFF. The DNA of the CDR3 is TGTGCCAGCAGTGAGTGGGGGAGGGCCCATATTGAGCAGTTCTTC.

In this sample, this clone turned up a few times. The V call is TRBV9, the J call TRBJ1-3, with 7 bases aligning to TRBD1. J gave up 4 bases and V 2 bases, and 12 bases lay outside the gene matches. Looked up from germline, CDR1 is SGDLS and CDR2 is YYNGEE. The CDR3 is 17 residues long. The CDR3, as DNA: TGTGCCAGCAGCGTTTTTGATCGACAGGGCCCGGGAAACACCATATATTTT. This translates into CASSVFDRQGPGNTIYF.

This chain uses TRBV9 with TRBJ2-3, with 10 bases identical to TRBD2. J gave up 4 bases and V 0 bases, and 5 bases lay outside the gene matches. The CDR3 consists of 16 residues. Germline-derived CDR1 and CDR2 are SGDLS and YYNGEE. The CDR3 bases are TGTGCCAGCAGCGTAGTCCCTAGCGGGAGCGCAGATACGCAGTATTTT. It is translated as CASSVVPSGSADTQYF. Using reference TRBV9 and TRBJ2-3 for the parts outside the CDR3, the full variable domain is DSGVTQTPKHLITATGQRVTLRCSPRSGDLSVYWYQQSLDQGLQFLIQYYNGEERAKGNILERFSAQQFPDLHSELNLSSLELGDSALYFCASSVVPSGSADTQYFGPGTRLTVL.

This clone was detected once. The CDR3, as DNA: TGCGCCAGCAGCCCCCCGGGACAGAACAATGAGCAGTTCTTC. As protein: CASSPPGQNNEQFF. The genes are TRBV5-1 and TRBJ2-1; the match to TRBD1 covers 7 bases. CDR1 is SGHRS and CDR2 is YFSETQ in the germline V gene. The CDR3 is 14 amino acids. J lost 5 bases, V lost 4 bases, and 6 bases had no gene match.

The rearrangement joins TRBV5-6 to TRBJ2-7; tentatively, D is TRBD2 (5 bases). V was shortened by 0 bases and J by 4 bases, with 17 bases between the two germline ends. Germline assignment: CDR1 SGHDT and CDR2 YYEEEE. This CDR3 has 16 residues. CDR3 loop: CASSLGPPGELYEQYF. The CDR3 region has the DNA TGTGCCAGCAGCTTGGGGCCCCCCGGGGAACTATACGAGCAGTACTTC.

V gene TRBV5-6 combines with J gene TRBJ2-5; 7 bases fit TRBD1. The J segment lost 2 bases and the V segment lost 1 base, leaving 5 bases of the junction unmatched. This CDR3 comprises 15 residues. CDR1 is SGHDT and CDR2 is YYEEEE in the germline V gene. The CDR3 bases are TGTGCCAGCAGCTTGAATGGCAGGGGGCAAGAGACCCAGTACTTC. It is translated as CASSLNGRGQETQYF.